This TCR beta chain was sequenced in a study of cytomegalovirus exposure and HLA in healthy donors. Study-level points and caveats: In a later analysis, several top co-occurrence clusters appeared linked to parvovirus B19, influenza, CMV and Epstein-Barr virus. Among TCR sequences, most were rare, though some public TCRs appeared in many donors.

With regard to this clone: Its target is unknown.

Losses at the gene ends were 3 bases for V and 7 bases for J; bases not matched to a gene: 6. The length of the CDR3 is 14 residues. Per the germline V gene, CDR1 is SGHKS and CDR2 is YYEKEE (reference sequence). The PCR was carried out with 60 Vbeta primers and 13 Jbeta primers. Assay: immunoSEQ multiplex PCR; the TCRdb copy retains only in-frame clones and omits some. The repertoire includes under 150,000 clones, 76% of them detected once, and under 2% sits in the top ten. Sequenced sample: PBMCs. The chain recombines TRBV5-5 with TRBJ1-5; 8 nucleotides agree with TRBD1. This TCR was recovered from a female donor in good health and CMV-seropositive. This CDR3 is CASSWGQDRQPQHF. CDR3 nucleotide sequence: TGTGCCAGCAGCTGGGGACAGGATCGGCAGCCCCAGCATTTT. The full variable domain, completed using reference TRBV5-5 and TRBJ1-5, is DAGVTQSPTHLIKTRGQQVTLRCSPISGHKSVSWYQQVLGQGPQFIFQYYEKEERGRGNFPDRFSARQFPNYSSELNVNALLLGDSALYLCASSWGQDRQPQHFGDGTRLSIL.